This T cell receptor (beta chain) was found in a study of CD8 T cells in ankylosing spondylitis. In TCRdb, the 5' RACE reads were re-called with MiXCR into one record per CDR3 protein. The sample contains tens of thousands of distinct CDR3 sequences, roughly 30% of which appear only once. This clonotype has more than one count but fewer than ten. The sequence was obtained from a male donor with ankylosing spondylitis or in good health (not recorded which). The sequencing sample was made of blood, either unsorted or a sorted T cell fraction (not recorded which).

The CDR3 sequence: CASSQDSSGRIEQFF. The CDR3 nucleotides are TGTGCCAGCAGCCAAGATTCCAGCGGGAGGATTGAGCAGTTCTTC. The chain joins TRBV3-1 to TRBJ2-1; 9 nucleotides agree with TRBD2. After removal of 0 bases from V and 9 bases from J, the junction contained 6 bases not matched to a gene. Germline CDR1 and CDR2: LGHDT and YNNKEL (reference sequence). This CDR3 contains 15 residues.